One TCR beta chain is described in this entry. Its target is unknown. Carried by the TCR beta cDNA libraries were unique molecular identifiers. Each sample of about 0.95 to 11 million input T cells yielded around 500,000 cDNA molecules, so each molecule approximated one T cell. TCRdb redid the calling of the PCR reads with MiXCR, one entry per CDR3 protein. The sample shows almost 700,000 distinct CDR3 sequences, approximately 60% of them seen only once. This sample was taken from a study of post-analysis software for immune sequencing data. This CDR3 is 13 amino acids long. V lost 5 bases and J lost 3; bases outside the gene matches: 3. Germline V gene sequence: CDR1 MNHEY, CDR2 SVGEGT. Study-wide findings and caveats: The five TRBV segments detected at higher frequency in patients than in controls included TRBV5-6, TRBV5-1 and TRBV20-1.

The rearrangement uses TRBV6-2 or TRBV6-3 and TRBJ2-7, with TRBD1 matching 8 bases. The sequence was obtained from a girl aged 2-10 years with multiple sclerosis. The source material was blood. As DNA, the CDR3 is TGTGCCAGCAGTCACGACAGGGGCTACGAGCAGTACTTC. Protein sequence: CASSHDRGYEQYF.